The 16 T cell receptor beta chains below were found in one sample sequenced in a study of PD-1 blockade in classical Hodgkin lymphoma. The assay was immunoSEQ multiplex PCR, and TCRdb's table has in-frame clones only and misses some. Of about 93,000 clones listed, just under 80% are singletons. Described time point: cycle 4 day 1 (C4D1), after less than 7 weeks of nivolumab. Each patient relapsed following autologous stem cell transplantation, and prior brentuximab vedotin exposure differed. Sequences were derived from peripheral blood mononuclear cells (PBMCs), sampled before the fourth cycle of nivolumab. Source of these receptors: a human donor with classical Hodgkin lymphoma.

This clone has a single count. The chain carries TRBV10-3 and TRBJ2-7; TRBD1 matches 8 bases. Germline V gene data show CDR1 as ENHRY and CDR2 as SYGVKD. CDR3 length: 14 amino acids. The trim removed 1 base at V and 6 bases at J, leaving 5 bases unmatched. The DNA for the CDR3 is TGTGCCATCAGTGAGTTAGACAGGGGCCGCGAGCAGTACTTC. It specifies CAISELDRGREQYF.

CDR3 protein: CANTIRDTKYNEQFF. As DNA, the CDR3 is TGTGCCAATACAATACGGGACACTAAGTACAATGAGCAGTTCTTC. The chain combines TRBV2 with TRBJ2-1; D is perhaps TRBD1 (6 bases). The germline V gene encodes CDR1 SNHLY and CDR2 FYNNEI. V lost 10 bases, J lost 4 bases, and 20 bases lay in between. The CDR3 runs to 15 residues.

The CDR3 spells CASSFDGATEAFF. CDR3 coding DNA: TGCGCCAGCAGCTTCGATGGGGCCACTGAAGCTTTCTTT. The chain links TRBV5-1 to TRBJ1-1; TRBD1 is a possible D gene (5 bases). The CDR3 is made up of 13 amino acids. The V end lost 2 bases, the J end lost 4 bases, and 9 bases lay between the germline ends. The germline V gene encodes CDR1 SGHRS and CDR2 YFSETQ.

The chain employs TRBV5-6 and TRBJ1-2; D gene uncertain. This CDR3 comprises 16 residues. V lost 0 bases and J 0 bases, leaving 12 bases between the germline ends. Germline-derived CDR1 and CDR2 are SGHDT and YYEEEE. CDR3 residues: CASSLAVAYANYGYTF. The CDR3 DNA reads as TGTGCCAGCAGCTTGGCCGTAGCCTACGCTAACTATGGCTACACCTTC.

The V call is TRBV18, the J call TRBJ1-3; D ambiguous. There are 16 residues in the CDR3. The V gene lost 4 bases and the J gene lost 0 bases, with 13 bases spanning the gap. CDR1 and CDR2 (germline): KGHSH, LQKENI. CDR3 loop: CASSREWVFSGNTIYF. For the CDR3, the DNA is TGTGCCAGCTCACGGGAGTGGGTATTCTCTGGAAACACCATATATTTT.

J is TRBJ2-1 and V is TRBV19, with 8 bases aligning to TRBD2. CDR1 and CDR2 from the germline V gene are LNHDA and SQIVND (reference sequence). The CDR3 spans 16 residues. The V gene end was trimmed by 1 base and the J gene end by 12 bases; junction bases not matched to a gene: 14. The CDR3 region is CASSIGGTRARLGQFF. The CDR3 DNA reads as TGTGCCAGTAGTATAGGAGGGACTAGGGCTCGCCTGGGGCAGTTCTTC.

There are a few counts of this clone. The V gene is TRBV30, the J gene TRBJ1-3; D remains unclear. Germline V gene sequence: CDR1 GTSNPN, CDR2 SVGIG (reference sequence). The CDR3 length is 11 residues. Trimming removed 2 bases from V and 9 bases from J, with 8 bases in between. The CDR3 reads CAWSWTGTIYF. For the CDR3, the DNA is TGTGCCTGGAGTTGGACGGGCACCATATATTTT.

The V and J genes are TRBV5-4 and TRBJ2-2; D call uncertain. The CDR3 is 13 amino acids. Germline CDR1 and CDR2: SGHNT and YYREEE (reference sequence). V shed 2 bases and J shed 5 bases, with 7 bases lying between them. The CDR3 bases are TGTGCCAGCAGCTTAGCAGGAACCGGGGAGCTGTTTTTT. Its protein product is CASSLAGTGELFF.

The chain is built from TRBV23-1 and TRBJ2-1; 16 bases match TRBD2. TRBV23-1 qualifies as an ORF whose function is uncertain. This CDR3 is built from 19 residues. Unmatched junction bases numbered 7, after V lost 3 bases and J lost 2 bases. CDR3 in amino acids: CASSQGLAGGVKTYNEQFF. The DNA of the CDR3 is TGCGCCAGCAGTCAGGGACTAGCGGGGGGGGTAAAAACCTACAATGAGCAGTTCTTC.

CDR3: CASSDGFLSGNTIYF. CDR3 DNA sequence: TGCGCCAGCAGTGATGGGTTCCTCTCTGGAAACACCATATATTTT. The rearrangement uses TRBV10-2 and TRBJ1-3; no definite D call. The CDR3 loop spans 15 amino acids. V was clipped by 3 bases and J by 0 bases, with 9 bases between them. CDR1 and CDR2 from the germline V gene are WSHSY and SAAADI.

With regard to this clone: At the DNA level, this CDR3 is encoded by other sequences in the same sample as well. The rearrangement links TRBV27 to TRBJ1-1; TRBD1 matches at 7 bases. There are 13 residues in the CDR3. J lost 5 bases, V lost 2 bases, and 2 bases had no gene match. Germline CDR1 MNHEY, CDR2 SMNVEV (reference sequence). The CDR3 loop is CASSLGRGTEAFF. CDR3 in DNA: TGTGCCAGCAGTTTAGGCAGGGGGACTGAAGCTTTCTTT.

This clone occurred a few times. The genes are TRBV6-5 and TRBJ1-2; TRBD1 aligns across 7 bases. Trimming removed 2 bases from V and 3 bases from J; junction bases left unmatched: 3. CDR1 MNHEY and CDR2 SVGAGI come from the germline V gene. This CDR3 comprises 14 residues. Here the CDR3 reads CASSYTGVDYGYTF. The CDR3 nucleotides are TGTGCCAGCAGTTACACAGGGGTGGACTATGGCTACACCTTC.

The V gene is TRBV27, the J gene TRBJ2-1; no reliable D call. Germline CDR1 is MNHEY and CDR2 is SMNVEV (reference sequence). V shed 1 base and J shed 5 bases, with 0 bases lying between them. CDR3 length: 11 amino acids. This chain's CDR3 is CASSLYNEQFF. The DNA of the CDR3 is TGTGCCAGCAGTTTATACAATGAGCAGTTCTTC.

In this sample, this clone turned up once. This chain links TRBV7-2 with TRBJ1-4; no clear D gene. The CDR3 covers 13 residues. With 2 bases removed from V and 6 bases from J, the gap between germline ends came to 7 bases. Germline CDR1 SGHTA, CDR2 FQGNSA. The CDR3 region is CASSLSPHEKLFF. The CDR3 DNA sequence: TGTGCCAGCAGCTTAAGCCCCCATGAAAAACTGTTTTTT. Looking up the rest from reference TRBV7-2 and TRBJ1-4 gives the full variable domain: GAGVSQSPSNKVTEKGKDVELRCDPISGHTALYWYRQSLGQGLEFLIYFQGNSAPDKSGLPSDRFSAERTGGSVSTLTIQRTQQEDSAVYLCASSLSPHEKLFFGSGTQLSVL.

The chain carries TRBV25-1 and TRBJ1-4; D unresolved. The V end lost 4 bases, the J end lost 10 bases, and 7 bases lay between the germline ends. Germline V gene sequence: CDR1 MGHDK, CDR2 SYGVNS. CDR3 size: 11 residues. CDR3: CASSVGLKLFF. DNA for the CDR3: TGTGCCAGCAGTGTTGGACTAAAACTGTTTTTT.

V and J are TRBV10-3 and TRBJ2-3; 8 bases line up with TRBD2. Trimming took 7 bases from V and 0 from J; bases not matched to a gene: 6. Germline CDR1 is ENHRY and CDR2 is SYGVKD. The CDR3 extends over 15 amino acids. The CDR3 here is CAITKREFSTDTQYF. The CDR3 DNA follows: TGTGCCATCACTAAGCGGGAGTTCAGCACAGATACGCAGTATTTT.